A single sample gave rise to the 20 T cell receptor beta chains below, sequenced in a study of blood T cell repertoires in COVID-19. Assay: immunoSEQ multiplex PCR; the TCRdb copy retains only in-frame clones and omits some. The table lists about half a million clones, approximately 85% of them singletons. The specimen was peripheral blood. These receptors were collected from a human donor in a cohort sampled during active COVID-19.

The CDR3 region has the DNA TGTGCCAGCAGGAGGACAGGCACAGGGAACACTGAAGCTTTCTTT. Its protein is CASRRTGTGNTEAFF. The chain carries TRBV6-5 and TRBJ1-1, with 7 bases aligning to TRBD1. V lost 6 bases and J lost 1; bases outside the gene matches: 8. The CDR3 totals 15 residues. The germline gives CDR1 MNHEY, CDR2 SVGAGI.

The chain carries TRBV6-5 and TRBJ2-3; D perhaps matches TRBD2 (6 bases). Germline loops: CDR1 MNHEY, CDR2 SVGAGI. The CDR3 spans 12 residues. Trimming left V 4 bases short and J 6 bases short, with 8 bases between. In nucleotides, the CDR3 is TGTGCCAGCAGTTCTGGGGGGGATACGCAGTATTTT. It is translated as CASSSGGDTQYF.

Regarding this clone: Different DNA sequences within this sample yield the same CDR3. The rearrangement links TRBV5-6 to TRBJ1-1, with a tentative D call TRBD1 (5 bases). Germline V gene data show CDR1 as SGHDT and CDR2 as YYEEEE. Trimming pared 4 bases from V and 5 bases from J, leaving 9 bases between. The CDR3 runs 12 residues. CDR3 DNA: TGTGCCAGCAGCCCTGGGGGGACTGAAGCTTTCTTT. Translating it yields CASSPGGTEAFF. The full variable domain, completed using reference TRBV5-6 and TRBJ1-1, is DAGVTQSPTHLIKTRGQQVTLRCSPKSGHDTVSWYQQALGQGPQFIFQYYEEEERQRGNFPDRFSGHQFPNYSSELNVNALLLGDSALYLCASSPGGTEAFFGQGTRLTVV.

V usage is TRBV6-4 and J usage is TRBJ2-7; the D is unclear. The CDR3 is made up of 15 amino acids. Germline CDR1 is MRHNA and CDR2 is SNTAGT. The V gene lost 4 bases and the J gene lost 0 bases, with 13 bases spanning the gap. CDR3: CASSGVEEHSYEQYF. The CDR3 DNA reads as TGTGCCAGCAGTGGCGTAGAGGAACACTCCTACGAGCAGTACTTC.

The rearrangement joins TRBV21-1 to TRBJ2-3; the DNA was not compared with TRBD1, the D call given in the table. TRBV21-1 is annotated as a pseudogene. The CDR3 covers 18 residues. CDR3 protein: CANPVEHVGQGRTDTQYF. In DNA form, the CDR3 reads TGTGCCAACCCTGTAGAGCATGTGGGACAGGGGAGAACAGATACGCAGTATTTT.

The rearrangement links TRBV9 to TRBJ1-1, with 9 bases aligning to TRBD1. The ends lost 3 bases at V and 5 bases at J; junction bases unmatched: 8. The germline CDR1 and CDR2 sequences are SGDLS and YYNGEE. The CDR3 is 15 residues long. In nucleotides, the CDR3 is TGTGCCAGCAGCGCAGCACAGGGGGCAGGAACTGAAGCTTTCTTT. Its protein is CASSAAQGAGTEAFF.

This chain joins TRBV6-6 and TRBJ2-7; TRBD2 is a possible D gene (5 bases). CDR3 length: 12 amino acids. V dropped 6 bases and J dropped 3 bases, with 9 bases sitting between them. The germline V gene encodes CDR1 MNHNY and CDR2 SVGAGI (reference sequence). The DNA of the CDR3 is TGTGCCAGCAGCCCCGGGATCTACGAGCAGTACTTC. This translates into CASSPGIYEQYF.

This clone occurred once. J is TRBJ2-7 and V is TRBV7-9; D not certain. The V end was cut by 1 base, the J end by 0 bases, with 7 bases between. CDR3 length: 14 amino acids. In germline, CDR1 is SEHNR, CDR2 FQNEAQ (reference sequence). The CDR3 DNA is TGTGCCAGCAGCTTAGGGCTCACCTCCTACGAGCAGTACTTC. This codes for CASSLGLTSYEQYF.

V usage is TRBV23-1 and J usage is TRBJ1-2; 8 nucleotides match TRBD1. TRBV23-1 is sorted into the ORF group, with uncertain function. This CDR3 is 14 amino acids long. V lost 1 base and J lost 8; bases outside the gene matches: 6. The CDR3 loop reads CASSQWDRPLGYTF. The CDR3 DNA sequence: TGCGCCAGCAGTCAATGGGACAGGCCCCTGGGCTACACCTTC.

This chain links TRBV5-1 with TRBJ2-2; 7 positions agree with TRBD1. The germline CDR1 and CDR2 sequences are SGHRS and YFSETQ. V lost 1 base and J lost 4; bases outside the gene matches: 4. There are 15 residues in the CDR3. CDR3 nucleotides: TGCGCCAGCAGCTTGACACAGGGGAGCACCGGGGAGCTGTTTTTT. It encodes CASSLTQGSTGELFF.

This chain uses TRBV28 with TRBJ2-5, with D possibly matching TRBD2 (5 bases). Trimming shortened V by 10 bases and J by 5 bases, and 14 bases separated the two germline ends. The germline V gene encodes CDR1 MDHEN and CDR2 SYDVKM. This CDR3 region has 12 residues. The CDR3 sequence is CAISGYGETQYF. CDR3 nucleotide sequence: TGTGCCATCAGCGGCTACGGGGAGACCCAGTACTTC.

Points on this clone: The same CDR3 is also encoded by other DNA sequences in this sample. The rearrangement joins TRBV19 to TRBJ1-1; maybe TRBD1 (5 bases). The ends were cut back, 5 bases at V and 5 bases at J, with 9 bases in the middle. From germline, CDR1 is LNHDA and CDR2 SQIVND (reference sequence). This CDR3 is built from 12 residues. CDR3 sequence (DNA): TGTGCCAGTAGTCGGGGGGGGACTGAAGCTTTCTTT. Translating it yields CASSRGGTEAFF. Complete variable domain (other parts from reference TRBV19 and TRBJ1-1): DGGITQSPKYLFRKEGQNVTLSCEQNLNHDAMYWYRQDPGQGLRLIYYSQIVNDFQKGDIAEGYSVSREKKESFPLTVTSAQKNPTAFYLCASSRGGTEAFFGQGTRLTVV.

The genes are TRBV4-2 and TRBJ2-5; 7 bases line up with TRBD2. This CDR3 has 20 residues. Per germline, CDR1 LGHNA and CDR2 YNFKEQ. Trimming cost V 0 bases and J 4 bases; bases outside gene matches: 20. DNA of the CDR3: TGTGCCAGCAGCCAAGATTGGGCTAGCGGAGAAACGAATCGGCGAGAGACCCAGTACTTC. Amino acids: CASSQDWASGETNRRETQYF.

In nucleotides, the CDR3 is TGTGCCAGCAGCTTGGGTCCGGAGACCCAGTACTTC. Its translation is CASSLGPETQYF. The chain uses TRBV5-6 and TRBJ2-5; no clear D. The CDR3 is 12 residues long. CDR1 is SGHDT and CDR2 is YYEEEE in the germline V gene. Trimming stripped 0 bases from V and 5 bases from J, with 5 bases between. Full variable domain (remainder filled in from reference TRBV5-6 and TRBJ2-5): DAGVTQSPTHLIKTRGQQVTLRCSPKSGHDTVSWYQQALGQGPQFIFQYYEEEERQRGNFPDRFSGHQFPNYSSELNVNALLLGDSALYLCASSLGPETQYFGPGTRLLVL.

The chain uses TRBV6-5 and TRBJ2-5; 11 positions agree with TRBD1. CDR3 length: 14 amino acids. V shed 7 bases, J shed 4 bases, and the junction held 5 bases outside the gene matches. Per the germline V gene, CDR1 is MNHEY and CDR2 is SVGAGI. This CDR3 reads CASKRDRGAETQYF. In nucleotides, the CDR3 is TGTGCCAGCAAACGGGACAGGGGGGCAGAGACCCAGTACTTC.

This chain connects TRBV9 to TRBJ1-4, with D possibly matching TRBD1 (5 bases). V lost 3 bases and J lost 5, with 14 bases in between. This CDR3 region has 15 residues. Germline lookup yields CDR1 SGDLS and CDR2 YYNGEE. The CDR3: CASSARRDRNEKLFF. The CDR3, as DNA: TGTGCCAGCAGCGCGCGGCGGGACCGCAATGAAAAACTGTTTTTT.

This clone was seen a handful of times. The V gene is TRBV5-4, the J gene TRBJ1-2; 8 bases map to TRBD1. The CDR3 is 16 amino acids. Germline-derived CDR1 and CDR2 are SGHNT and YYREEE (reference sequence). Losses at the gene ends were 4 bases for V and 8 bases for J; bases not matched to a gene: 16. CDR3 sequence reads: CASSQGTGWGLRGYTF. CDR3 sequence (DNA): TGTGCCAGCAGCCAAGGGACAGGTTGGGGTCTGCGCGGCTACACCTTC.

In nucleotides, the CDR3 is TGTGCCAGCGGGACAGGGGGCATTGAGACCCAGTACTTC. This codes for CASGTGGIETQYF. The chain joins TRBV5-4 to TRBJ2-5; 12 bases agree with TRBD1. The CDR3 is 13 amino acids. Trimming removed 7 bases from V and 5 bases from J; junction bases left unmatched: 3. CDR1 is SGHNT and CDR2 is YYREEE in the germline V gene (reference sequence).

The CDR3 DNA reads TGTGCCAGCAGCTTAGTGGTCAGGGTGAACACCGGGGAGCTGTTTTTT. Its protein product is CASSLVVRVNTGELFF. V is TRBV11-1 and J is TRBJ2-2, with D possibly being TRBD1 (5 bases). The length of the CDR3 is 16 residues. With 1 base removed from V and 1 base from J, the gap between germline ends came to 10 bases. Germline values: CDR1 SGHAT, CDR2 FQDESV (reference sequence).

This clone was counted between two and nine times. CDR3: CASSFVGGSTEAFF. CDR3 DNA: TGTGCCAGCAGCTTCGTCGGGGGGTCCACTGAAGCTTTCTTT. This sequence joins TRBV5-4 and TRBJ1-1, with D possibly being TRBD1 (5 bases). The CDR3 consists of 14 residues. V was pared by 2 bases and J by 4 bases, with 12 bases between. The germline CDR1 and CDR2 sequences are SGHNT and YYREEE (reference sequence).